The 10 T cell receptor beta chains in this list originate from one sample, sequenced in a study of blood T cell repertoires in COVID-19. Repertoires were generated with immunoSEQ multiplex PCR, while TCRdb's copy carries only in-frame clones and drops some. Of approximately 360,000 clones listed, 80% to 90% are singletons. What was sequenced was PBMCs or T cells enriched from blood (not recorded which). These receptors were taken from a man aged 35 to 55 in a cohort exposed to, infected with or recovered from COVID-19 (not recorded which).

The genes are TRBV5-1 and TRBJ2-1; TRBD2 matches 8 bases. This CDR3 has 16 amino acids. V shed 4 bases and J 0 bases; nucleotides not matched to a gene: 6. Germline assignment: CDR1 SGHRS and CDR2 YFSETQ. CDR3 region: CASSRLAPRSYNEQFF. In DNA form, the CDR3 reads TGCGCCAGCAGCAGACTAGCGCCTCGCTCCTACAATGAGCAGTTCTTC.

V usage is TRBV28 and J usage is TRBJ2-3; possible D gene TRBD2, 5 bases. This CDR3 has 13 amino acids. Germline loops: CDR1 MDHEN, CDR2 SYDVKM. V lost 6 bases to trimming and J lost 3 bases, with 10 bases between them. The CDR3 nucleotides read TGTGCCAGCAGCGGAGCGGATACAGATACGCAGTATTTT. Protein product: CASSGADTDTQYF.

The CDR3 reads CASSLGLRAPSTDTQYF. The CDR3 DNA sequence: TGTGCCAGCAGCTTGGGTCTCAGGGCCCCTAGCACAGATACGCAGTATTTT. V is TRBV5-4 and J is TRBJ2-3, with a possible D match to TRBD1 (5 bases). The V end lost 0 bases, the J end lost 0 bases, and 14 bases lay between the germline ends. Germline V CDR1 and CDR2: SGHNT, YYREEE (reference sequence). This CDR3 is 17 amino acids long.

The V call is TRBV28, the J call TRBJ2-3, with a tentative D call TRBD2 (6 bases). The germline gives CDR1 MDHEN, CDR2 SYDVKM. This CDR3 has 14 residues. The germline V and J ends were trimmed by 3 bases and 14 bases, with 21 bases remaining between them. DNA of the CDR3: TGTGCCAGCAGTTTGGAGACTAGTGGCGAAGACCCGTATTTT. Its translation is CASSLETSGEDPYF.

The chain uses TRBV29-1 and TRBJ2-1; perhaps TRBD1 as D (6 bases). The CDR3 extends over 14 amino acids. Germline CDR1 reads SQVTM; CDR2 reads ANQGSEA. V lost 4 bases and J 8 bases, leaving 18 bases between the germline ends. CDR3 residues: CSVGSLQGLYEQFF. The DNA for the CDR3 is TGCAGCGTTGGTTCCCTCCAGGGGCTCTATGAGCAGTTCTTC.

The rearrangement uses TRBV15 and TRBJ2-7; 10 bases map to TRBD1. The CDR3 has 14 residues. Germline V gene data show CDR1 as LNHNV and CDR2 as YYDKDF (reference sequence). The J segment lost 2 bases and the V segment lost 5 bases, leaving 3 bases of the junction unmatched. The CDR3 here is CATSRDRGTYEQYF. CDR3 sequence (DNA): TGTGCCACCAGCCGGGACAGGGGCACCTACGAGCAGTACTTC.

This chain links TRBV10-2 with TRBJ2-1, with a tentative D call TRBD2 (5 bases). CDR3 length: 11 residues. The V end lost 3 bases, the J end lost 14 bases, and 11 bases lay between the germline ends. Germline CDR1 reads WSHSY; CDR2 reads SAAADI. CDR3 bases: TGCGCCAGCAGTGATACGGGAAGAGAGTTCTTC. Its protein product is CASSDTGREFF.

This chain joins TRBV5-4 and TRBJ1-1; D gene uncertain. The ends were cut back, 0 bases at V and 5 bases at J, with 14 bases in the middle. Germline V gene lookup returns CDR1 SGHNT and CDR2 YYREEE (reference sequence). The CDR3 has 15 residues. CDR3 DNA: TGTGCCAGCAGCTTGGGTATGGCCGCGGAGACTGAAGCTTTCTTT. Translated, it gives CASSLGMAAETEAFF. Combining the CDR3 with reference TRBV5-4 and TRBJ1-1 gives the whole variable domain ETGVTQSPTHLIKTRGQQVTLRCSSQSGHNTVSWYQQALGQGPQFIFQYYREEENGRGNFPPRFSGLQFPNYSSELNVNALELDDSALYLCASSLGMAAETEAFFGQGTRLTVV.

The CDR3 DNA reads TGTGCCAGCAGGGAGAGTAGCGGGAGAAATGAGCAGTTCTTC. It yields the protein CASRESSGRNEQFF. The chain uses TRBV2 and TRBJ2-1; 9 bases line up with TRBD2. The CDR3 is 14 amino acids. V shed 6 bases and J 7 bases; nucleotides not matched to a gene: 7. Germline V gives CDR1 SNHLY, CDR2 FYNNEI.

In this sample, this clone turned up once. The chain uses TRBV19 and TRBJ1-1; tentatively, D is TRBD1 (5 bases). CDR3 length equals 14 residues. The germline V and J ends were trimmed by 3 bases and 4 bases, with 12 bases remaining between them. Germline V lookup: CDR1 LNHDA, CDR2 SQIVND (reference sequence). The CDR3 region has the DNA TGTGCCAGTAGTATGAGCAGGGTCGGCACTGAAGCTTTCTTT. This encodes CASSMSRVGTEAFF.